The 10 T cell receptor beta chains reported below all come from one sample, sequenced in a study of tumour-infiltrating T cells in Burkitt lymphoma. The assay was immunoSEQ multiplex PCR, and TCRdb's table has in-frame clones only and misses some. The sample records some 9,200 clones, approximately 56% being singletons. The specimen was tumor tissue. These receptors came from a human donor with diffuse large B-cell lymphoma.

V is TRBV19 and J is TRBJ2-1; D uncertain. Trimming removed 7 bases at V and 8 bases at J, with 15 bases between. The CDR3 length is 13 residues. Germline V lookup: CDR1 LNHDA, CDR2 SQIVND (reference sequence). The CDR3 is CASTMTETDEQFF. DNA of the CDR3: TGTGCCAGTACCATGACGGAAACGGATGAGCAGTTCTTC. The full variable domain, with the rest looked up from reference TRBV19 and TRBJ2-1, is DGGITQSPKYLFRKEGQNVTLSCEQNLNHDAMYWYRQDPGQGLRLIYYSQIVNDFQKGDIAEGYSVSREKKESFPLTVTSAQKNPTAFYLCASTMTETDEQFFGPGTRLTVL.

The chain employs TRBV2 and TRBJ2-1; 9 bases align to TRBD1. Germline V CDR1 and CDR2: SNHLY, FYNNEI. With V trimmed by 7 bases and J by 6 bases, 4 bases remained unmatched. The CDR3 contains 13 residues. The CDR3, as DNA: TGTGCCAGCACTCCGGACAGGGGCAATGAGCAGTTCTTC. Translating it yields CASTPDRGNEQFF.

This clone was counted only a few times. The gene calls are TRBV5-1 and TRBJ2-7; D remains unclear. Germline lookup yields CDR1 SGHRS and CDR2 YFSETQ. CDR3 size: 14 residues. V dropped 4 bases and J dropped 0 bases, with 11 bases sitting between them. CDR3 DNA: TGCGCCAGCAGCAGAAATCCAGGCTCCTACGAGCAGTACTTC. Its protein is CASSRNPGSYEQYF. The full variable domain, its missing parts supplied by reference TRBV5-1 and TRBJ2-7, is KAGVTQTPRYLIKTRGQQVTLSCSPISGHRSVSWYQQTPGQGLQFLFEYFSETQRNKGNFPGRFSGRQFSNSRSEMNVSTLELGDSALYLCASSRNPGSYEQYFGPGTRLTVT.

The chain has TRBV19 and TRBJ1-1, with unresolved D. V shed 4 bases and J shed 9 bases, with 6 bases lying between them. Per the germline V gene, CDR1 is LNHDA and CDR2 is SQIVND (reference sequence). CDR3 length: 10 amino acids. CDR3 DNA sequence: TGTGCCAGTAGTAGCCGAAAAGCTTTCTTT. This gives the protein CASSSRKAFF.

The rearrangement links TRBV10-3 to TRBJ2-2; the D gene is possibly TRBD1 (6 bases). CDR1 is ENHRY, CDR2 SYGVKD, per germline. V lost 3 bases and J lost 0, with 14 bases in between. The CDR3 sequence is 17 residues long. In DNA, the CDR3 is TGTGCCATCAGTGAATACGGGACAAAATCGAACACCGGGGAGCTGTTTTTT. Its translation is CAISEYGTKSNTGELFF.

J is TRBJ2-7 and V is TRBV2; the D is unclear. This CDR3 spans 14 amino acids. With 0 bases removed from V and 2 bases from J, the gap between germline ends came to 8 bases. Germline V CDR1 and CDR2: SNHLY, FYNNEI. CDR3 nucleotide sequence: TGTGCCAGCAGTGAAGCAGAAGGAGCCTACGAGCAGTACTTC. Translation: CASSEAEGAYEQYF. Variable domain in full (rest from reference TRBV2 and TRBJ2-7): EPEVTQTPSHQVTQMGQEVILRCVPISNHLYFYWYRQILGQKVEFLVSFYNNEISEKSEIFDDQFSVERPDGSNFTLKIRSTKLEDSAMYFCASSEAEGAYEQYFGPGTRLTVT.

The sample holds a few counts of this clone. The chain carries TRBV5-5 and TRBJ2-3; 13 nucleotides match TRBD2. V lost 4 bases to trimming and J lost 3 bases; unmatched junction nucleotides: 5. The CDR3 contains 16 residues. Germline lookup yields CDR1 SGHKS and CDR2 YYEKEE (reference sequence). The CDR3 DNA sequence: TGTGCCAGCAGCCCGGGACTAGCGGGGCTAACAGATACGCAGTATTTT. Translating gives CASSPGLAGLTDTQYF.

The chain couples TRBV6-5 to TRBJ1-4, with 7 bases fitting TRBD1. The CDR3 covers 14 residues. CDR1 MNHEY and CDR2 SVGAGI come from the germline V gene. J was trimmed by 5 bases and V by 5 bases; bases with no gene match: 5. The CDR3 nucleotides are TGTGCCAGCAGTGACAGGGTATACAATGAAAAACTGTTTTTT. Its translation is CASSDRVYNEKLFF.

V usage is TRBV6-6 and J usage is TRBJ1-3; possibly TRBD1 for D (6 bases). The CDR3 is 15 residues long. Germline lookup yields CDR1 MNHNY and CDR2 SVGAGI (reference sequence). The ends were cut back, 6 bases at V and 0 bases at J, with 12 bases in the middle. CDR3 residues: CASSWGGYSGNTIYF. In DNA form, the CDR3 reads TGTGCCAGCAGCTGGGGGGGCTACTCTGGAAACACCATATATTTT.

V and J are TRBV6-6 and TRBJ2-2, with D perhaps TRBD1 or TRBD2 (6 bases each). The CDR3 is made up of 15 amino acids. Germline lookup yields CDR1 MNHNY and CDR2 SVGAGI (reference sequence). Trimming removed 6 bases at V and 5 bases at J, with 16 bases between. The CDR3 protein is CASRPGGGRTGELFF. The CDR3 region has the DNA TGTGCCAGCAGACCCGGGGGCGGGCGGACCGGGGAGCTGTTTTTT.